This T cell receptor (beta chain) was captured in a study of blood T cell repertoires in COVID-19. Overall study context: PBMCs, B-cell-depleted T cells, or T cells provided the cDNA or gDNA that made up the material.

The V end was cut by 1 base, the J end by 2 bases, with 12 bases between. CDR1 is SGHTA, CDR2 FQGNSA, per germline. The CDR3 runs to 15 residues. Only in-frame clones appear in the TCRdb table, and some are missing; sequencing was by immunoSEQ multiplex PCR. The table lists 370,000 or so clones, around 87% of them singletons, with 1% to 1.5% in the top ten. Donors in Cohort 3 who had recovered were those with two negative PCRs, healthcare professional clearance, or resolution of their symptoms. The TCR was taken from a man aged 25 to 40 who had recovered from COVID-19. The chain combines TRBV7-2 with TRBJ2-7; D remains unclear. Sequencing input: PBMCs or T cells enriched from blood (not recorded which). The CDR3 loop is CASSLVFTETYEQYF. DNA for the CDR3: TGTGCCAGCAGCTTAGTCTTCACAGAGACCTACGAGCAGTACTTC.